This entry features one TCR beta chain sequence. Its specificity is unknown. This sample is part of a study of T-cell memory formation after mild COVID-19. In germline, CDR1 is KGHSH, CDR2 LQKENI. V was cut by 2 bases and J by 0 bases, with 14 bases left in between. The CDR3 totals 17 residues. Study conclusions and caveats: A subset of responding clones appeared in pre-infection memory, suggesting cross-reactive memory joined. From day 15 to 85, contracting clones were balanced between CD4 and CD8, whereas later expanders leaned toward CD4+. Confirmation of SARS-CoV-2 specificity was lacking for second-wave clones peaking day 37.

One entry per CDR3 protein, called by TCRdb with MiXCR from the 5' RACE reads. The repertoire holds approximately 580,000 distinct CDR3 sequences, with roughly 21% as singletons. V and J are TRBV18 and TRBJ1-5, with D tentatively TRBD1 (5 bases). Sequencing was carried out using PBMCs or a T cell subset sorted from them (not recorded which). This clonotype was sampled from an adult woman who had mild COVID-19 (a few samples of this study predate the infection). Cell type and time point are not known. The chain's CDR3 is CASSPTGGGYSNQPQHF. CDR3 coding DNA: TGTGCCAGCTCACCAACAGGAGGTGGCTATAGCAATCAGCCCCAGCATTTT.